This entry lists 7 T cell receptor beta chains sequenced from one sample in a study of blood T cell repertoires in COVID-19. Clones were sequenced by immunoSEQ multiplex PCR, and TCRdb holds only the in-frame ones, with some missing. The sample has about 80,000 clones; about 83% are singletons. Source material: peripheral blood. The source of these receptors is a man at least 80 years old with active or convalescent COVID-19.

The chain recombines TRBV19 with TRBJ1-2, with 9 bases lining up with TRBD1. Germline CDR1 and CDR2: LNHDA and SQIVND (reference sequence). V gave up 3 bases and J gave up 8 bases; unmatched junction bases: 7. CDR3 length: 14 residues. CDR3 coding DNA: TGTGCCAGTAGTATCGAGACAGGGGGTGACGGCTACACCTTC. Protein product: CASSIETGGDGYTF. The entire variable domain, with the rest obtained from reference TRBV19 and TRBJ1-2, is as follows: DGGITQSPKYLFRKEGQNVTLSCEQNLNHDAMYWYRQDPGQGLRLIYYSQIVNDFQKGDIAEGYSVSREKKESFPLTVTSAQKNPTAFYLCASSIETGGDGYTFGSGTRLTVV.

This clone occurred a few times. The CDR3 loop is CASSLLEGSSPLHF. The CDR3 DNA follows: TGTGCCAGCAGCCTATTGGAGGGGTCCTCACCCCTCCACTTT. The chain has TRBV28 and TRBJ1-6; D may be TRBD1 (5 bases). V lost 6 bases and J 10 bases, leaving 16 bases between the germline ends. Germline CDR1 and CDR2: MDHEN and SYDVKM. The CDR3 is 14 residues long.

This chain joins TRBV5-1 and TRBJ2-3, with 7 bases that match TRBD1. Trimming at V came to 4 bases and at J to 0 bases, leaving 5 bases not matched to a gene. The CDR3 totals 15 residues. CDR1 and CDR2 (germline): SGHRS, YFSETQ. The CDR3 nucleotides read TGCGCCAGCAGCCGGACAGGAGCCAGCACAGATACGCAGTATTTT. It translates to CASSRTGASTDTQYF.

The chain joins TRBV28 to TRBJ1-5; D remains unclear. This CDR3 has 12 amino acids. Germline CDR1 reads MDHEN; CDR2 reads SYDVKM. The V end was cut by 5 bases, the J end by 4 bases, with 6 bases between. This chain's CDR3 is CASSPLNQPQHF. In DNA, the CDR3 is TGTGCCAGCAGTCCTCTTAATCAGCCCCAGCATTTT.

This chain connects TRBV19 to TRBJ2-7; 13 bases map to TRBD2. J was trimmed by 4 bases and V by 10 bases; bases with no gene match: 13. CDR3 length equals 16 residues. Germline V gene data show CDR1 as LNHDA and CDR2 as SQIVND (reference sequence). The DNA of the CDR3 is TGTGCCACCTCAGGGAGACTAGCGGGAGGATCATACGAGCAGTACTTC. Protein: CATSGRLAGGSYEQYF.

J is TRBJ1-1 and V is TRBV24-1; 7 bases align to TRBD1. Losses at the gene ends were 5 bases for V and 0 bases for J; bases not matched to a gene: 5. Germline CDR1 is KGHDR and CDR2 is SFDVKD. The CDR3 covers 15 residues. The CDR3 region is CATSGSGTVNTEAFF. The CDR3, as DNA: TGTGCCACCAGTGGCTCCGGGACAGTGAACACTGAAGCTTTCTTT.

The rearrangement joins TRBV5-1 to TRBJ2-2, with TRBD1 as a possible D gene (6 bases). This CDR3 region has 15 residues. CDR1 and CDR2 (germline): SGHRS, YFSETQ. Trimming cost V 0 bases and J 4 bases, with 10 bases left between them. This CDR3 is CASSLEGTSTGELFF. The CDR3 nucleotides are TGCGCCAGCAGCTTGGAGGGGACATCCACCGGGGAGCTGTTTTTT.